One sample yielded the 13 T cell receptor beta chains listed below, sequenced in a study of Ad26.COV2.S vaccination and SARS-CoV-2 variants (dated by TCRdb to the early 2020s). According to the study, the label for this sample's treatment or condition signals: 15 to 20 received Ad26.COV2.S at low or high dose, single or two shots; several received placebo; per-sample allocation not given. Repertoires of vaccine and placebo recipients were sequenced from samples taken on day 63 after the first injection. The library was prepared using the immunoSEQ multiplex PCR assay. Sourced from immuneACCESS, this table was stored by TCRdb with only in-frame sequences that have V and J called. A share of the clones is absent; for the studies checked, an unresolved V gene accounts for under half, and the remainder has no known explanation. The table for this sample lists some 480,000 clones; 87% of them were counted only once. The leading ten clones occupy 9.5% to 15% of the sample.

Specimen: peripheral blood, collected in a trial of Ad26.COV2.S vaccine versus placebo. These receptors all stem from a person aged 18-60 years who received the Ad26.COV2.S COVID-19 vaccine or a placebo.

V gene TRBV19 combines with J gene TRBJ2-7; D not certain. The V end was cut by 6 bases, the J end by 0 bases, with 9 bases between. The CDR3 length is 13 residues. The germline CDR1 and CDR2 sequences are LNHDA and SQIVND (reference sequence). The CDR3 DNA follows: TGTGCCAGTAGGGCCTACAACTCCTACGAGCAGTACTTC. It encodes CASRAYNSYEQYF.

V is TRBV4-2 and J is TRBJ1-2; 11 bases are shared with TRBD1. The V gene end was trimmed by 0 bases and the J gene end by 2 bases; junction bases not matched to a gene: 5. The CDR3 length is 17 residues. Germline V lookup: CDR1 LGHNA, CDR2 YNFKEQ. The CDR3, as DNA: TGTGCCAGCAGCCAAGATCGTCGGGACAGGGGGAACTATGGCTACACCTTC. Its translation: CASSQDRRDRGNYGYTF.

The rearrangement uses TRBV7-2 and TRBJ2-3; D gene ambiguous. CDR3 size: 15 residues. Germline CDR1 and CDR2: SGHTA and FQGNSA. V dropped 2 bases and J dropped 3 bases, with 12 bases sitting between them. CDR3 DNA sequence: TGTGCCAGCAGCTTAAGTAGGCAGAAAACAGATACGCAGTATTTT. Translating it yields CASSLSRQKTDTQYF.

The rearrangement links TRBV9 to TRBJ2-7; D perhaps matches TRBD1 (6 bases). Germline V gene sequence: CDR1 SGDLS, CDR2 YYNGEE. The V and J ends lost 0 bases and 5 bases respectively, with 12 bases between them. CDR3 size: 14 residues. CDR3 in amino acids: CASSVEGDLDEQYF. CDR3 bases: TGTGCCAGCAGCGTAGAGGGGGACCTAGACGAGCAGTACTTC.

CDR3 nucleotides: TGTGCCAGCAGCCCCCCCCCGGGACAGCGCTCTGGGGCCAACGTCCTGACTTTC. This encodes CASSPPPGQRSGANVLTF. The chain combines TRBV13 with TRBJ2-6, with TRBD1 identical over 7 bases. V lost 5 bases to trimming and J lost 0 bases; unmatched junction nucleotides: 10. This CDR3 is built from 18 residues. Germline-derived CDR1 and CDR2 are PRHDT and FYEKMQ (reference sequence).

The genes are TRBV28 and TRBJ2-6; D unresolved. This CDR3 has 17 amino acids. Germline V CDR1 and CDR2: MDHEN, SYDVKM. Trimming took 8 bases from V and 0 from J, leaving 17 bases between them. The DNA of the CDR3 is TGTGCCAGCCGCTCTGAGAGACTGGGCTCTGGGGCCAACGTCCTGACTTTC. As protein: CASRSERLGSGANVLTF.

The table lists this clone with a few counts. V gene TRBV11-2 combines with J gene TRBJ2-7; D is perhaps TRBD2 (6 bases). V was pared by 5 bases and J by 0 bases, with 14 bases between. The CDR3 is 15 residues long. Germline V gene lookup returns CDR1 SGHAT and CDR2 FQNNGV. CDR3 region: CASSLPPGDSYEQYF. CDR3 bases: TGTGCCAGCAGCCTCCCCCCGGGGGACTCCTACGAGCAGTACTTC.

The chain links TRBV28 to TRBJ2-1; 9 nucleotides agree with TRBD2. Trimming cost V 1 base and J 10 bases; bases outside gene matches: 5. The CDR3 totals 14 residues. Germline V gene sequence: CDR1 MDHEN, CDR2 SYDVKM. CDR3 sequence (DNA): TGTGCCAGCAGTTTATTGAGCGGGAGGAGCGAGCAGTTCTTC. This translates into CASSLLSGRSEQFF.

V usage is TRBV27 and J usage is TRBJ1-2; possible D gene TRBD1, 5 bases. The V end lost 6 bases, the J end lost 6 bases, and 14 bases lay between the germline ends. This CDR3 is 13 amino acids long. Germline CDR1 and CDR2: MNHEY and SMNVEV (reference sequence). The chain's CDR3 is CASSLGLFDGYTF. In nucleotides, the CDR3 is TGTGCCAGCAGCCTGGGACTCTTCGATGGCTACACCTTC.

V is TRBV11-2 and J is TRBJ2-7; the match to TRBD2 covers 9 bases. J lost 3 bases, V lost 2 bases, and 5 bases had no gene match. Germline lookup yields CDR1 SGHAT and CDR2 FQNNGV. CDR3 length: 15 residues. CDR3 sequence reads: CASSLRGSGSYEQYF. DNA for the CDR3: TGTGCCAGCAGCTTAAGAGGTAGCGGGAGCTACGAGCAGTACTTC. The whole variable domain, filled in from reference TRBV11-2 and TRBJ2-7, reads EAGVAQSPRYKIIEKRQSVAFWCNPISGHATLYWYQQILGQGPKLLIQFQNNGVVDDSQLPKDRFSAERLKGVDSTLKIQPAKLEDSAVYLCASSLRGSGSYEQYFGPGTRLTVT.

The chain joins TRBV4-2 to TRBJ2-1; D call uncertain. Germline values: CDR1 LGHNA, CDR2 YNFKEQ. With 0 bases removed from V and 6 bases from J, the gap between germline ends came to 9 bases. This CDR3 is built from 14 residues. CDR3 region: CASSQDQVLNEQFF. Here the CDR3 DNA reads TGTGCCAGCAGCCAAGATCAAGTTCTCAATGAGCAGTTCTTC.

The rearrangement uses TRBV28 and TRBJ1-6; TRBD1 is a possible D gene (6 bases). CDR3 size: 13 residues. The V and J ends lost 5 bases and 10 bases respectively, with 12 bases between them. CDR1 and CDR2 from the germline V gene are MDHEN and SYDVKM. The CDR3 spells CASSLRGESPLHF. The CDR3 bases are TGTGCCAGCAGTCTCAGGGGCGAGTCACCCCTCCACTTT.

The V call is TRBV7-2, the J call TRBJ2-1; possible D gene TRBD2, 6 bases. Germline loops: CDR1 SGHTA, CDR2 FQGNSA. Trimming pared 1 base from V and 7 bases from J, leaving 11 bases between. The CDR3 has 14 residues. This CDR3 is CASSLVAGRNEQFF. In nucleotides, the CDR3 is TGTGCCAGCAGCTTAGTTGCAGGGAGGAATGAGCAGTTCTTC.